Sequencing of this TCR beta chain was carried out in a study of OX40 agonist ivuxolimab in advanced cancers. Study observations and caveats: Antigen specificity was not determined for the expanded peripheral T cells. In general, CD8+ T cells held more expanded clones than CD4+ did, on average.

This CDR3 has 15 residues. Germline V gene lookup returns CDR1 LGHNA and CDR2 YNFKEQ. With 6 bases removed from V and 1 base from J, the gap between germline ends came to 15 bases. About this clone: Antigen unknown.

Clones were read by immunoSEQ multiplex PCR, and TCRdb kept only the in-frame ones, dropping some. Among under 100,000 clones listed, 65% to 85% were seen once. Sequenced here: CD4+ or CD8+ T cells sorted from blood, sampled in a trial of the OX40 agonist ivuxolimab. This chain links TRBV4-2 with TRBJ1-1, with D tentatively TRBD1 (5 bases). The receptor's source is an adult with an advanced solid tumor such as melanoma, head and neck, liver or kidney cancer. CDR3 bases: TGTGCCAGCAGTTTGGGACCGAGAGGGAACACTGAAGCTTTCTTT. Protein product: CASSLGPRGNTEAFF.